Shown below are 8 T cell receptor beta chains from a single sample sequenced in a study of PD-1 blockade in classical Hodgkin lymphoma. The protocol was immunoSEQ multiplex PCR, while the TCRdb copy is restricted to in-frame clones and leaves out a portion. The data hold about 22,000 clones, with less than 75% observed a single time. Time point described: cycle 4 day 1 (C4D1), after less than 7 weeks of nivolumab. All patients relapsed after autologous stem cell transplantation, and brentuximab vedotin exposure varied. Magnetic negative selection of thawed PBMCs was the method by which CD4+ T cells were purified. Sequenced material: CD4+ T cells from blood, taken before the fourth cycle of nivolumab. The receptors stem from a human donor with classical Hodgkin lymphoma.

The chain employs TRBV2 and TRBJ1-5; TRBD1 might be the D (6 bases). CDR1 and CDR2 from the germline V gene are SNHLY and FYNNEI. This CDR3 spans 13 amino acids. V lost 4 bases to trimming and J lost 6 bases, with 10 bases between them. CDR3 region: CASSGQEVQPQHF. CDR3 nucleotide sequence: TGTGCCAGCAGTGGACAGGAGGTTCAGCCCCAGCATTTT.

J is TRBJ2-7 and V is TRBV2; D gene uncertain. With 6 bases removed from V and 7 bases from J, the gap between germline ends came to 16 bases. Per the germline V gene, CDR1 is SNHLY and CDR2 is FYNNEI. This CDR3 spans 13 amino acids. The CDR3, as DNA: TGTGCCAGCAGCCGGGCCCCCTTTATGGAGCAGTACTTC. Its protein is CASSRAPFMEQYF.

This clone turned up a few times. Here the CDR3 DNA reads TGTGCCTGGAATCTGGGTACTGAAGCTTTCTTT. This translates into CAWNLGTEAFF. The chain recombines TRBV30 with TRBJ1-1, with D uncertain. V was trimmed by 4 bases and J by 5 bases, leaving 8 bases between them. The germline gives CDR1 GTSNPN, CDR2 SVGIG (reference sequence). The CDR3 runs to 11 residues.

The rearrangement joins TRBV10-3 to TRBJ2-7; D remains ambiguous. CDR3 length equals 13 residues. In germline, CDR1 is ENHRY, CDR2 SYGVKD. Deletions cut 3 bases from V and 5 bases from J, with 11 bases between. The CDR3 here is CAISEDILHEQYF. The CDR3, as DNA: TGTGCCATCAGTGAAGACATCCTCCACGAGCAGTACTTC.

The V call is TRBV28, the J call TRBJ2-3; 7 bases align to TRBD1. The germline V gene encodes CDR1 MDHEN and CDR2 SYDVKM. The V gene end was trimmed by 8 bases and the J gene end by 5 bases; junction bases not matched to a gene: 10. The CDR3 length is 14 residues. The CDR3 DNA reads TGTGCCAGCGGATCTCCAGGGGGATTAGATACGCAGTATTTT. It is translated as CASGSPGGLDTQYF.

The CDR3 spells CAISRDRDTEAFF. In DNA form, the CDR3 reads TGTGCCATTTCCCGGGACAGGGACACTGAAGCTTTCTTT. The rearrangement uses TRBV19 and TRBJ1-1; TRBD1 matches 9 bases. With 10 bases clipped from V and 3 bases from J, the junction kept 6 bases outside the gene matches. Germline-derived CDR1 and CDR2 are LNHDA and SQIVND (reference sequence). The CDR3 length is 13 residues.

The V and J genes are TRBV28 and TRBJ2-2; D uncertain. In germline, CDR1 is MDHEN, CDR2 SYDVKM. The CDR3 sequence is 14 residues long. Deletions cut 5 bases from V and 1 base from J, with 8 bases between. The CDR3 DNA follows: TGTGCCAGCAGTCCGAACTGGAACACCGGGGAGCTGTTTTTT. It codes for CASSPNWNTGELFF.

The chain employs TRBV4-3 and TRBJ2-7, with 12 bases that match TRBD2. V lost 2 bases, J lost 0 bases, and 11 bases stayed unmatched. This CDR3 contains 19 residues. CDR1 is LGHNA and CDR2 is YSLEER in the germline V gene. CDR3 DNA sequence: TGCGCCAGCAGCCAACTTCAAGGACTAGCGGGGACCAGCTCCTACGAGCAGTACTTC. Protein: CASSQLQGLAGTSSYEQYF.